This T cell receptor (beta chain) was documented in a study of T-cell memory formation after mild COVID-19. V gave up 0 bases and J gave up 4 bases, with 4 bases separating them. The CDR3 extends over 14 amino acids. From germline, CDR1 is LGHNA and CDR2 YSLEER. TCRdb redid the calling of the 5' RACE reads with MiXCR, one entry per CDR3 protein. The table has roughly 150,000 distinct CDR3 sequences, approximately 13% seen once. This TCR derives from a man between 18 and 29 years old who had mild COVID-19 (a few samples of this study predate the infection). Cell type and time point are not known. The specimen sequenced was PBMCs or a T cell subset sorted from them (not recorded which). The chain is built from TRBV4-3 and TRBJ2-6; D unclear. CDR3 residues: CASSQEIGANVLTF. CDR3 bases: TGCGCCAGCAGCCAAGAGATAGGGGCCAACGTCCTGACTTTC.